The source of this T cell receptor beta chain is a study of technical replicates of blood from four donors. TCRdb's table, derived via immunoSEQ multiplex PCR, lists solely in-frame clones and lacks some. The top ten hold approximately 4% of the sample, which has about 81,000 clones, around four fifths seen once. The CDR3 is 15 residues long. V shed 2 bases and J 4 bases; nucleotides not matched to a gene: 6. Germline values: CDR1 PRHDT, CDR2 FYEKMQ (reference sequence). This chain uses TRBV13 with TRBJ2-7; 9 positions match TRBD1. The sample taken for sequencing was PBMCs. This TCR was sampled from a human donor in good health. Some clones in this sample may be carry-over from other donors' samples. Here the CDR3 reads CASSLNRGQGYEQYF. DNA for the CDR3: TGTGCCAGCAGCTTAAATCGGGGACAGGGTTACGAGCAGTACTTC.